The 5 T cell receptor beta chains below come from one sample, sequenced in a study of OX40 agonist ivuxolimab in advanced cancers. The method was immunoSEQ multiplex PCR; TCRdb's version includes in-frame clones alone and lacks a portion of them. The sample consists of 60,000 or so clones, 88% of them appearing once. This material consisted of CD4+ or CD8+ T cells sorted from blood, taken in a trial of the OX40 agonist ivuxolimab. These receptors were obtained from an adult with an advanced solid tumor such as melanoma, head and neck, liver or kidney cancer.

The gene calls are TRBV19 and TRBJ2-3; a possible D gene is TRBD2 (5 bases). CDR1 is LNHDA, CDR2 SQIVND, per germline (reference sequence). The V and J ends lost 5 bases and 3 bases respectively, with 12 bases between them. This CDR3 is 14 amino acids long. This chain's CDR3 is CASSPELVTDTQYF. Written as DNA, the CDR3 is TGTGCCAGTAGTCCCGAACTAGTTACAGATACGCAGTATTTT.

The chain joins TRBV19 to TRBJ2-1; D is perhaps TRBD2 (5 bases). This CDR3 contains 18 residues. Germline values: CDR1 LNHDA, CDR2 SQIVND (reference sequence). Trimming left V 3 bases short and J 0 bases short, with 18 bases between. The CDR3 nucleotides are TGTGCCAGTAGTATCCGGGGATCCCCCCTCACCTCCTACAATGAGCAGTTCTTC. Translating gives CASSIRGSPLTSYNEQFF.

This chain connects TRBV7-4 to TRBJ1-4; weak D call: TRBD1 (6 bases). Germline-derived CDR1 and CDR2 are SGHVT and SQSDAQ. V was pared by 4 bases and J by 7 bases, with 16 bases between. The CDR3 is 15 residues long. The CDR3 spells CASSSPTGNREKLFF. The CDR3 bases are TGTGCCAGCAGCTCCCCCACAGGGAATCGTGAAAAACTGTTTTTT. The full variable domain, completed using reference TRBV7-4 and TRBJ1-4, is GAGVSQSPRYKVAKRGRDVALRCDSISGHVTLYWYRQTLGQGSEVLTYSQSDAQRDKSGRPSGRFSAERPERSVSTLKIQRTEQGDSAVYLCASSSPTGNREKLFFGSGTQLSVL.

V and J are TRBV20-1 and TRBJ2-7; D call uncertain. The CDR3 has 10 residues. Germline assignment: CDR1 DFQATT and CDR2 SNEGSKA (reference sequence). With 1 base removed from V and 3 bases from J, the gap between germline ends came to 1 base. The CDR3 nucleotides read TGCAGTGCTAGAGGCTACGAGCAGTACTTC. Its translation: CSARGYEQYF.

V usage is TRBV28 and J usage is TRBJ2-5; D assignment may be TRBD1 or TRBD2 (6 bases each). The CDR3 has 15 amino acids. Trimming removed 3 bases at V and 3 bases at J, with 14 bases between. Germline-derived CDR1 and CDR2 are MDHEN and SYDVKM. DNA for the CDR3: TGTGCCAGCAGTTTCCAGGGGAGGTTGGAAGAGACCCAGTACTTC. Protein product: CASSFQGRLEETQYF.